The rows below give T cell receptor beta chains drawn from one sample of a study of T cell changes during pregnancy in multiple sclerosis. TCRdb's table, derived via immunoSEQ multiplex PCR, lists solely in-frame clones and lacks some. The sample includes 65,000 to 85,000 clones, about 90% of them seen just once. This sample comprised peripheral blood, obtained in the first trimester of pregnancy. The receptor set was obtained from a female donor in good health, enrolled as a control in a pregnancy study. Each CDR3 is given with its conserved first and last residue. Each record gives: V gene, clone size, J gene, D gene, CDR3 DNA, CDR3 protein. D genes are given only for firm matches. Rows give clone size only sometimes, using once, few, many, or a class for an expanded clone.

>TRBV9|-|TRBJ1-5|-
TGTGCCAGCAGCTCAGGGATTAGCAATCAGCCCCAGCATTTT
CASSSGISNQPQHF
>TRBV7-8|once|TRBJ2-2|TRBD2
TGTGCCAACCGGGGGGGGACGAACACCGGGGAGCTGTTTTTT
CANRGGTNTGELFF
>TRBV28|-|TRBJ1-5|-
TGTGCCAGCAAGTGGCAGAGCAATCAGCCCCAGCATTTT
CASKWQSNQPQHF
>TRBV7-2|-|TRBJ2-1|TRBD2
TGTGCCAGCAGCTCCGATCCAGCGGGGCTGGGGAATGAGCAGTTCTTC
CASSSDPAGLGNEQFF
>TRBV2|-|TRBJ1-6|TRBD1
TGTGCCAGCAGTGACAGGGGGGATTCACCCCTCCACTTT
CASSDRGDSPLHF
>TRBV7-6|-|TRBJ2-3|-
TGTGCCAGCAGCTTTACCGAGGGTCTTACAGATACGCAGTATTTT
CASSFTEGLTDTQYF
>TRBV15|-|TRBJ2-7|TRBD2
TGTGCCACCAGCAGAGGTGGCAGCGGGGGAACCTACGAGCAGTACTTC
CATSRGGSGGTYEQYF
>TRBV5-1|-|TRBJ2-7|-
TGCGCCAGCAGCTTGGCCCTAGGGGTTATATCCTACGAGCAGTACTTC
CASSLALGVISYEQYF
>TRBV29-1|-|TRBJ1-1|TRBD1
TGCAGCGTGGGACAGCGAAACACTGAAGCTTTCTTT
CSVGQRNTEAFF
>TRBV5-1|once|TRBJ1-1|-
TGCGCCAGCAGCATAGACACCTACACTGAAGCTTTCTTT
CASSIDTYTEAFF
>TRBV28|-|TRBJ2-2|TRBD2
TGTGCCAGCAGTCGCGGACTAGCGGGAGGCCGTAACACCGGGGAGCTGTTTTTT
CASSRGLAGGRNTGELFF
>TRBV7-2|-|TRBJ2-7|-
TGTGCCAGCAGCGACCCGGGTTACGAGCAGTACTTC
CASSDPGYEQYF
>TRBV5-4|few|TRBJ1-1|-
TGTGCCAGCCCCCCTGCGGAAGCTTTCTTT
CASPPAEAFF
>TRBV25-1|-|TRBJ2-6|-
TGTGCCAGCAGTCCCAGGGTCTCTGGGGCCAACGTCCTGACTTTC
CASSPRVSGANVLTF
>TRBV27|-|TRBJ2-7|TRBD1
TGTGCCAGCAGTTCCGGGGACAGTTACGAGCAGTACTTC
CASSSGDSYEQYF
>TRBV5-1|-|TRBJ1-1|TRBD1
TGCGCCAGCAGCTGGACAGGGCCTGAAGCTTTCTTT
CASSWTGPEAFF
>TRBV7-9|few|TRBJ1-6|TRBD1
TGTGCCAGCAGCTTATCGGACAGGGCTAATTCACCCCTCCACTTT
CASSLSDRANSPLHF
>TRBV5-6|-|TRBJ1-2|-
TGTGCCAGCAGCCGGGCGGGACTCGGGCTCTATGGCTACACCTTC
CASSRAGLGLYGYTF
>TRBV28|-|TRBJ2-2|-
TGTGCCAGCAGCCCGCCCGGACTAACCGGGGAGCTGTTTTTT
CASSPPGLTGELFF
>TRBV5-1|-|TRBJ2-5|TRBD2
TGCGCCAGCAGCTTGGGCCTAGCGGGGAGAGAGACCCAGTACTTC
CASSLGLAGRETQYF
>TRBV19|-|TRBJ2-1|TRBD2
TGTGCCAGTAGTATAGACGGGGGGGCACTTTTCGATGAGCAGTTCTTC
CASSIDGGALFDEQFF
>TRBV5-1|-|TRBJ1-1|-
TGCGCCAGCAGCTCACAGGGGAACACTGAAGCTTTCTTT
CASSSQGNTEAFF
>TRBV5-8|-|TRBJ1-1|TRBD1
TGTGCCAGCAGCTTATACGGGGGACAGTTCACTGAAGCTTTCTTT
CASSLYGGQFTEAFF
>TRBV30|few|TRBJ2-5|TRBD1
TGTGCCTGGAGTGTTGACAGGGGAGAGACCCAGTACTTC
CAWSVDRGETQYF
>TRBV5-8|-|TRBJ2-7|TRBD1
TGTGCCAGCAGCCGGGACAGGGCGTTCAACAACTACGAGCAGTACTTC
CASSRDRAFNNYEQYF
>TRBV6-5|-|TRBJ2-1|TRBD2
TGTGCCAGCAGCATCCAGGGACTAGCGCCCAATGAGCAGTTCTTC
CASSIQGLAPNEQFF
>TRBV2|-|TRBJ1-2|-
TGTGCCAGCAGAAAGGACAGAGCTAACTATGGCTACACCTTC
CASRKDRANYGYTF
>TRBV14|-|TRBJ2-1|TRBD2
TGTGCCAGCAGCCACCCCCGGGGGGGTTCTAATGAGCAGTTCTTC
CASSHPRGGSNEQFF
>TRBV5-1|once|TRBJ1-2|TRBD1
TGCGCCAGCAGCGATCGACAGGGGGCAAACTATGGCTACACCTTC
CASSDRQGANYGYTF
>TRBV15|-|TRBJ1-1|TRBD1
TGTGCCACCAGCAGAGGTGCAGGGGGCGCGGGCGGGGACACTGAAGCTTTCTTT
CATSRGAGGAGGDTEAFF
>TRBV7-9|-|TRBJ2-3|TRBD1
TGTGCCACCAGCAGGGACAGGGCTACAGATACGCAGTATTTT
CATSRDRATDTQYF
>TRBV6-5|-|TRBJ1-6|-
TGTGCCAGCAATGGAGGAGGATCACCCCTCCACTTT
CASNGGGSPLHF
>TRBV18|-|TRBJ2-3|-
TGTGCCAGCTCACCCCGTAACACAGATACGCAGTATTTT
CASSPRNTDTQYF
>TRBV28|-|TRBJ2-3|TRBD2
TGTGCCATTGGAGCGGGAGGTCGGGGAGATACGCAGTATTTT
CAIGAGGRGDTQYF
>TRBV10-1|-|TRBJ1-4|-
TGCGCCAGCAGTGAGTCTTCACGGCAGGGAGGAACTAATGAAAAACTGTTTTTT
CASSESSRQGGTNEKLFF
>TRBV15|-|TRBJ2-4|-
TGTGCCACCAGCAGAGATTACAGGGAAGTAGACATTCAGTACTTC
CATSRDYREVDIQYF
>TRBV4-2|-|TRBJ1-1|-
TGTGCCAGCAGCCAAGGACAGGAGAACACTGAAGCTTTCTTT
CASSQGQENTEAFF
>TRBV13|-|TRBJ1-2|TRBD1
TGTGCCAGCAGCTTCCGGGACAGGGACTATGGCTACACCTTC
CASSFRDRDYGYTF
>TRBV19|-|TRBJ1-1|-
TGTGCCAGTAGTATTGAAGGGGGAAAGAGGAACACTGAAGCTTTCTTT
CASSIEGGKRNTEAFF
>TRBV19|-|TRBJ2-7|-
TGTGCCAGTAGTATGGATGGGGTCGGCGGGTCCTTCTACGAGCAGTACTTC
CASSMDGVGGSFYEQYF
>TRBV6-5|-|TRBJ1-1|-
TGTGCCAGCAGTGAATTCGGGTTTAACACTGAAGCTTTCTTT
CASSEFGFNTEAFF
>TRBV27|-|TRBJ1-3|-
TGTGCCAGCAGTACGGGGAGGGGCAACACTGGAAACACCATATATTTT
CASSTGRGNTGNTIYF
>TRBV7-9|-|TRBJ1-1|TRBD1
TGTGCCAGCAGCTTTAGCGCGGGACAGCTCATGAACACTGAAGCTTTCTTT
CASSFSAGQLMNTEAFF
>TRBV9|-|TRBJ2-7|TRBD1
TGTGCCAGCAGCCCCCTCACGGGGACAGGGATATACGAGCAGTACTTC
CASSPLTGTGIYEQYF
>TRBV7-2|many|TRBJ2-7|TRBD2
TGTGCCAGCAGCTTAGGCGGGGGGTTCTACGAGCAGTACTTC
CASSLGGGFYEQYF
>TRBV6-5|-|TRBJ2-3|-
TGTGCCACCCCGGGTTACGGAACAGATACGCAGTATTTT
CATPGYGTDTQYF
>TRBV10-1|-|TRBJ2-3|-
TGCGCCAGCAGTGAACGACGGGAGTTACTCACAGATACGCAGTATTTT
CASSERRELLTDTQYF
>TRBV28|-|TRBJ2-2|TRBD1
TGTGCCAGCAGGGGGAGGACAGGGTTTAACACCGGGGAGCTGTTTTTT
CASRGRTGFNTGELFF